This T cell receptor beta chain was sequenced during a study of blood T cell repertoires in COVID-19. Turning to the study itself: The origin of the acute and convalescent COVID-19 samples was the United States, Italy and Spain.

Assay: immunoSEQ multiplex PCR; the TCRdb copy retains only in-frame clones and omits some. The table records about 35,000 clones, under 90% of them present only once. Germline V gives CDR1 LGHDT, CDR2 YNNKEL (reference sequence). V was trimmed by 3 bases and J by 3 bases, leaving 13 bases between them. This CDR3 is 15 amino acids long. The chain is built from TRBV3-1 (or the pseudogene TRBV3-2) and TRBJ2-3, with D possibly matching TRBD2 (5 bases). What was sequenced was peripheral blood. The receptor's source is a man aged 50 to 59 with acute or convalescent COVID-19. This CDR3 is CASSQFSDRTDTQYF. DNA of the CDR3: TGTGCCAGCAGCCAGTTTAGCGATAGGACAGATACGCAGTATTTT.